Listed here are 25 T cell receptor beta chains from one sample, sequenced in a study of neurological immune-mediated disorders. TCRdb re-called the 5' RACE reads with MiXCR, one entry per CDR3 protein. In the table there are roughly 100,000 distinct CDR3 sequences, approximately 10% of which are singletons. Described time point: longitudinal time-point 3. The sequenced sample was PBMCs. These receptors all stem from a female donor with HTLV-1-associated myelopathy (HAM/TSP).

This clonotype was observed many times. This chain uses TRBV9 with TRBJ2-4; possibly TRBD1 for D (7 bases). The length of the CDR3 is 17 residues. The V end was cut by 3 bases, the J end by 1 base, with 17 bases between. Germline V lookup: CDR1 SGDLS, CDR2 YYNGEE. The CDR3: CASSESLQGRAKNIQYF. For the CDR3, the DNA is TGTGCCAGCAGCGAAAGTTTACAGGGGAGGGCCAAAAACATTCAGTACTTC.

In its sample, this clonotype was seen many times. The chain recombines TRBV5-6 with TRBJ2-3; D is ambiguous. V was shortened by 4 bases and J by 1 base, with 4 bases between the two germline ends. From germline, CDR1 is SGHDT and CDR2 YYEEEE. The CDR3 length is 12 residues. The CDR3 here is CASSHGTDTQYF. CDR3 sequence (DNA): TGTGCCAGCAGCCATGGCACAGATACGCAGTATTTT.

The DNA for the CDR3 is TGCGCCAGCAGCCAACTAGCGGGGGCCACCTACAATGAGCAGTTCTTC. This encodes CASSQLAGATYNEQFF. This rearrangement joins TRBV4-1 to TRBJ2-1, with 10 bases identical to TRBD2. The J segment lost 2 bases and the V segment lost 2 bases, leaving 3 bases of the junction unmatched. CDR1 is MGHRA, CDR2 YSYEKL, per germline. The CDR3 contains 16 residues.

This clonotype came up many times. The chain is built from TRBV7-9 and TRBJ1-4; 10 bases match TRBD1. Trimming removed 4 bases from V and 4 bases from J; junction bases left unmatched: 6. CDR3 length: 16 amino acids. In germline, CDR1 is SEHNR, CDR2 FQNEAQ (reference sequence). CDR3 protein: CASSSTGGEINEKLFF. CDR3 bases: TGTGCCAGCAGCTCGACAGGGGGCGAAATTAATGAAAAACTGTTTTTT.

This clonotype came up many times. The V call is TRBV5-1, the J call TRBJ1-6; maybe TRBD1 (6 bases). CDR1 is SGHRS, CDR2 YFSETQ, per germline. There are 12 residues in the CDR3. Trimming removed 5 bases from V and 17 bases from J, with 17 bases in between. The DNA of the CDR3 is TGCGCCAGCAGGGACGGCGAGGGGGTTTTCCACTTT. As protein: CASRDGEGVFHF. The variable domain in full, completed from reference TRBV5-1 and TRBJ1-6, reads KAGVTQTPRYLIKTRGQQVTLSCSPISGHRSVSWYQQTPGQGLQFLFEYFSETQRNKGNFPGRFSGRQFSNSRSEMNVSTLELGDSALYLCASRDGEGVFHFGNGTRLTVT.

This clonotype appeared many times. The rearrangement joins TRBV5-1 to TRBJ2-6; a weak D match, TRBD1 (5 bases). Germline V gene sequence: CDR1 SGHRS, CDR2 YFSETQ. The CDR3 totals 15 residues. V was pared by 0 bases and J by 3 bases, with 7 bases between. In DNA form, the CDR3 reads TGCGCCAGCAGCTTGGAGGGGTTTGGGGCCAACGTCCTGACTTTC. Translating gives CASSLEGFGANVLTF.

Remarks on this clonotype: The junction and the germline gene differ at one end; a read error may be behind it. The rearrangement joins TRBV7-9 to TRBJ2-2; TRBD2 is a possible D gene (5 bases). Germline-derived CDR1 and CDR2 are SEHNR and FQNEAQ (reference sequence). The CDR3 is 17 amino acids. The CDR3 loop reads CASSLRGSGLNTGELFF. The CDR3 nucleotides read TGTGCCAGCAGCTTAAGAGGGTCAGGCCTCAACACCGGTGAGCTGTTTTTT.

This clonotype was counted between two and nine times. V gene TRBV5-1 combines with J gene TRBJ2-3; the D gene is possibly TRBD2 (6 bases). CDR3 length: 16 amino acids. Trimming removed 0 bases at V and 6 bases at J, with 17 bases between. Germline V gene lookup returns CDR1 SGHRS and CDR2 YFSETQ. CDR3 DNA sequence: TGCGCCAGCAGCTTGGTGGGGGGTTTCCGTACGGATACGCAGTATTTT. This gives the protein CASSLVGGFRTDTQYF.

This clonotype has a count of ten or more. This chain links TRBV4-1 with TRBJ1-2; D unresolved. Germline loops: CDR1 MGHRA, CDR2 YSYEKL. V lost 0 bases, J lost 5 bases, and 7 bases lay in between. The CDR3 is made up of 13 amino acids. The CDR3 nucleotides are TGCGCCAGCAGCCAAGAGCTCCTTTATGGCTACACCTTC. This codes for CASSQELLYGYTF.

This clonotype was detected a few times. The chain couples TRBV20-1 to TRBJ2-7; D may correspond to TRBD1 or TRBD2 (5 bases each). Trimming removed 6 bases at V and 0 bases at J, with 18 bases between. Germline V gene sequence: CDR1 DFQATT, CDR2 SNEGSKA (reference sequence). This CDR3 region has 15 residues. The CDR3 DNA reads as TGCAGTGCAACGAGCCGGGACCGGAGCTCCTACGAGCAGTACTTC. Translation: CSATSRDRSSYEQYF.

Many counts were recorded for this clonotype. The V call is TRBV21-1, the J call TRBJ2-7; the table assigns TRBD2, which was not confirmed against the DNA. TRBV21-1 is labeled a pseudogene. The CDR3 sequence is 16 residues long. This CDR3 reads CASSNPSSTSVDEQYF. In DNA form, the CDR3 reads TGTGCCAGCAGCAATCCCTCCTCGACTAGCGTAGACGAGCAGTACTTC.

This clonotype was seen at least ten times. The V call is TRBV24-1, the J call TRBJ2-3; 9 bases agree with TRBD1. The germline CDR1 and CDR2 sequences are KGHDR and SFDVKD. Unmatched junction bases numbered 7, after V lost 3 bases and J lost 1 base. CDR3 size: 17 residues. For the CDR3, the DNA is TGTGCCACCAGTGATCGCCGGACAGGGGTGGGCACAGATACGCAGTATTTT. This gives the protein CATSDRRTGVGTDTQYF.

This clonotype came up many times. In DNA, the CDR3 is TGTGCCAGCAGCGTCTCGACTGGAAGCTCCTACGAGCAGTACTTC. Its translation is CASSVSTGSSYEQYF. V and J are TRBV9 and TRBJ2-7, with no clear D. Deletions cut 2 bases from V and 0 bases from J, with 12 bases between. Germline CDR1 reads SGDLS; CDR2 reads YYNGEE. The CDR3 has 15 residues.

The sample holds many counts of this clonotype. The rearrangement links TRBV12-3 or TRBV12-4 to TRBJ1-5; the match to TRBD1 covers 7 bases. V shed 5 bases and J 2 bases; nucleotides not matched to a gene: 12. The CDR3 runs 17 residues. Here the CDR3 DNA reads TGTGCCAGCAGTCCCCCCCTCCAGGGGGAGGGCAATCAGCCCCAGCATTTT. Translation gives CASSPPLQGEGNQPQHF.

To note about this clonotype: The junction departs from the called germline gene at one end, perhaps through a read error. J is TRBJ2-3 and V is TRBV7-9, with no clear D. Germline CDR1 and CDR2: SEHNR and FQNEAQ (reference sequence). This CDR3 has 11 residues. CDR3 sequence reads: CASSPTDAQYF. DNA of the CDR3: TGTGCCAGCAGCCCCACAGATGCGCAGTATTTT.

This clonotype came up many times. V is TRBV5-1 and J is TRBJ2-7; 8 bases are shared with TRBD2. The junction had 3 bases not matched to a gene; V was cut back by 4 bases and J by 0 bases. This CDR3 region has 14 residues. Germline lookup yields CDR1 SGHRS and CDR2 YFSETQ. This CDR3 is CASSRGGVSYEQYF. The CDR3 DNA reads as TGCGCCAGCAGCCGGGGGGGAGTCTCCTACGAGCAGTACTTC. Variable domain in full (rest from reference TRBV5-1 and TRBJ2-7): KAGVTQTPRYLIKTRGQQVTLSCSPISGHRSVSWYQQTPGQGLQFLFEYFSETQRNKGNFPGRFSGRQFSNSRSEMNVSTLELGDSALYLCASSRGGVSYEQYFGPGTRLTVT.

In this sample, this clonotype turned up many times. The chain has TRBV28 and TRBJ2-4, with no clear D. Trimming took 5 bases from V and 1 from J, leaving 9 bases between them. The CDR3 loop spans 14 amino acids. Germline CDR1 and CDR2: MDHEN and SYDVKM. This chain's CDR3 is CASSPGGAKNIQYF. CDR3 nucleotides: TGTGCCAGCAGTCCCGGTGGGGCCAAAAACATTCAGTACTTC.

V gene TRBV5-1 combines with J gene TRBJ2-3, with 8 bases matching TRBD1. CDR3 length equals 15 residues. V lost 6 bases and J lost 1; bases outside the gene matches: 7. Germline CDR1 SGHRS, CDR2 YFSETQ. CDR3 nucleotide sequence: TGCGCCAGCAACCGACAGGGGATCGGCACAGATACGCAGTATTTT. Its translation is CASNRQGIGTDTQYF. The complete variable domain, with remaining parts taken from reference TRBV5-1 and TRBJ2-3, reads KAGVTQTPRYLIKTRGQQVTLSCSPISGHRSVSWYQQTPGQGLQFLFEYFSETQRNKGNFPGRFSGRQFSNSRSEMNVSTLELGDSALYLCASNRQGIGTDTQYFGPGTRLTVL.

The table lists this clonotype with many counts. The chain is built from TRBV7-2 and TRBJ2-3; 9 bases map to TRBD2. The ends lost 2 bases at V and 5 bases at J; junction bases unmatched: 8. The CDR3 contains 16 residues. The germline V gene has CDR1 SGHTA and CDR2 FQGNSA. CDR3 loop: CASSLRRGGQIDTQYF. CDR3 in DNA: TGTGCCAGCAGCTTACGGCGGGGGGGCCAAATAGATACGCAGTATTTT.

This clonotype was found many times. The CDR3 loop reads CASSSTTSSYNEQFF. CDR3 coding DNA: TGCGCCAGCAGCTCCACAACGAGCTCCTACAATGAGCAGTTCTTC. The genes are TRBV5-1 and TRBJ2-1, with unresolved D. Germline-derived CDR1 and CDR2 are SGHRS and YFSETQ. The ends were cut back, 3 bases at V and 0 bases at J, with 10 bases in the middle. This CDR3 is 15 amino acids long.

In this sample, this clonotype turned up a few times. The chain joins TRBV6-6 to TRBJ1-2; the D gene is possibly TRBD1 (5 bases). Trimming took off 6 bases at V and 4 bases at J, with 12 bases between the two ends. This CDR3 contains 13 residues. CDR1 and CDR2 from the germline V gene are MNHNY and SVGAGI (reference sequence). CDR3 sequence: CASSLLGGYGYTF. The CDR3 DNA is TGTGCCAGCAGCCTCCTTGGGGGCTATGGCTACACCTTC.

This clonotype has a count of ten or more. The CDR3 sequence: CASSGGSDTEAFF. Written as DNA, the CDR3 is TGCGCCAGCAGCGGCGGGTCAGACACTGAAGCTTTCTTT. J is TRBJ1-1 and V is TRBV5-1; D is unclear. Germline V gene sequence: CDR1 SGHRS, CDR2 YFSETQ. The CDR3 totals 13 residues. V was trimmed by 4 bases and J by 3 bases, leaving 10 bases between them.

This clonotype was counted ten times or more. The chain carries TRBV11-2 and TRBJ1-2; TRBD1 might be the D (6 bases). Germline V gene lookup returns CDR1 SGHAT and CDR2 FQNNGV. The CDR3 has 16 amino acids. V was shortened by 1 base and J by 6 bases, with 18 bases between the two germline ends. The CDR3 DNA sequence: TGTGCCAGCAGCTTAGCTGCGGTCCTCACAGGGAATGGCTACACCTTC. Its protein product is CASSLAAVLTGNGYTF.

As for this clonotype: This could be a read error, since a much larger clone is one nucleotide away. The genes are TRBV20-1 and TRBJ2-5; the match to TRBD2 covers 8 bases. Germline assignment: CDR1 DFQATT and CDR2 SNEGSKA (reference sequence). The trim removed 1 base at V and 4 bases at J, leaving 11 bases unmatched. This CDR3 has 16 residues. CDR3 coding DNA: TGCAGTGCTAGAGGAAGCGGGGGAACCGGGGGAGAGACCCAGTACTTC. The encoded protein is CSARGSGGTGGETQYF.

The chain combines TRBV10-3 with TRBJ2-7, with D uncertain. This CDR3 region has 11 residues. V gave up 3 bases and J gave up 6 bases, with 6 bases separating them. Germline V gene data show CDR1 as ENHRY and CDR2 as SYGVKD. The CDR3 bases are TGTGCCATCAGTGAATTAGGCGAGCAGTACTTC. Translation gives CAISELGEQYF.